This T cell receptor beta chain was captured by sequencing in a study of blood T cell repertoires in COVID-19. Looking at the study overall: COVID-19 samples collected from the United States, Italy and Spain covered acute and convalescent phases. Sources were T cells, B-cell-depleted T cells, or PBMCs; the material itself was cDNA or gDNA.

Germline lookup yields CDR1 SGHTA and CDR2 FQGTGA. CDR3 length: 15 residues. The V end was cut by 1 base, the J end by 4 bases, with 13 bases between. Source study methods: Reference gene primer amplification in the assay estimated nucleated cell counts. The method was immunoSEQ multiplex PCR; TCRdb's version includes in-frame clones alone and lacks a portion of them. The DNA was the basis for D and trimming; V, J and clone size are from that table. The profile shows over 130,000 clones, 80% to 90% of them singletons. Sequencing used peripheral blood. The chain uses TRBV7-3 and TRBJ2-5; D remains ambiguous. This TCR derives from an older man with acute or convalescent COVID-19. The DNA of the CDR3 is TGTGCCAGCAGCTTAATCGGCGGAGACGGAGAGACCCAGTACTTC. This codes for CASSLIGGDGETQYF.